The present T cell receptor (beta chain) was sequenced within a study of blood T cell repertoires in COVID-19. About the study: Acute-phase and convalescent COVID-19 samples originated in the United States, Italy and Spain. T cells, B-cell-depleted T cells, or PBMCs provided the cDNA or gDNA that served as material.

Per the original data handling: By means of reference gene primer amplification, nucleated cell counts were estimated. TCRdb keeps only in-frame clones here, not all; method: immunoSEQ multiplex PCR. V, J and clone size reflect that table, while D and trimming were determined from the DNA. This sample has about 430,000 clones, with around 90% found just once. Seattle-derived patients entered the study during active infection and were followed longitudinally. Input material: peripheral blood. The clonotype was recovered from a man between 18 and 35 years old with COVID-19, enrolled during active disease.

For the CDR3, the DNA is TGTGCCAGCACCGAGGAAGGGGTGGCGGGGAGCTACACCTTC. It is translated as CASTEEGVAGSYTF. The chain employs TRBV2 and TRBJ1-2; maybe TRBD1 (5 bases). The germline gives CDR1 SNHLY, CDR2 FYNNEI. The CDR3 extends over 14 amino acids. Trimming took 7 bases from V and 9 from J, leaving 21 bases between them.